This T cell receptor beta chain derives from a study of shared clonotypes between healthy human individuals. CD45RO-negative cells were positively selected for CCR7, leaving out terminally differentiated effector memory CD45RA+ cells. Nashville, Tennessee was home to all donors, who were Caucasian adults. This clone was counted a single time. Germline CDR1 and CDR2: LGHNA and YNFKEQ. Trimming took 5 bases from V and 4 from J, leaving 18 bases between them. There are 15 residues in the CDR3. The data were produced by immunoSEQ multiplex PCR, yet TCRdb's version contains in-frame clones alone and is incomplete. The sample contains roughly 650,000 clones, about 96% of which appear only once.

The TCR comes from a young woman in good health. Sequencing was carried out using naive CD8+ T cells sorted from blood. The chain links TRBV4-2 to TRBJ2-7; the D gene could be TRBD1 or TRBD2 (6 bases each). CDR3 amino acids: CASSDPTGAGYEQYF. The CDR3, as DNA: TGTGCCAGCAGCGACCCAACGGGGGCTGGGTACGAGCAGTACTTC.